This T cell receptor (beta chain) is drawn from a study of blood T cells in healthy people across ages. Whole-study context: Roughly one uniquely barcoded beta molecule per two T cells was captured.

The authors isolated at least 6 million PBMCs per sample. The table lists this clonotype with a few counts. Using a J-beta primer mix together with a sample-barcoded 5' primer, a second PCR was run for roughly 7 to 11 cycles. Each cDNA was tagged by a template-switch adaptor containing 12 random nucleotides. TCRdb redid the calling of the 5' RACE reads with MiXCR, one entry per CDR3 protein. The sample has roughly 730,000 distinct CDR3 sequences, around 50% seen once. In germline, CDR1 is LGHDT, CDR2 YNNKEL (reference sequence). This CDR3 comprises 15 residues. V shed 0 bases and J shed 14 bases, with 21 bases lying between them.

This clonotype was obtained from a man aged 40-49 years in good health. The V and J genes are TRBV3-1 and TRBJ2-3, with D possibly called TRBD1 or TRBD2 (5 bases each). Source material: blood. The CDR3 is CASSQDRSGPDPTYF. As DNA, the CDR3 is TGTGCCAGCAGCCAAGATCGTTCGGGACCCGATCCCACGTATTTT.